The sequence of this T cell receptor beta chain was determined in a study of blood T cell repertoires in COVID-19. The overall study: Specimens from acute and convalescent COVID-19 originated in the United States, Italy and Spain.

This CDR3 region has 21 residues. Germline V gene lookup returns CDR1 MRHNA and CDR2 SNTAGT. Germline trimming cut 2 bases from V and 1 base from J; bases unmatched to any gene: 17. Data came from immunoSEQ multiplex PCR; TCRdb stores just in-frame clones and leaves some out. The sample contains about 180,000 clones, 75% to 85% of which appear only once. Material for sequencing was peripheral blood. The receptor was isolated from a woman aged 55-70 years with COVID-19, enrolled during active disease. This rearrangement joins TRBV6-4 to TRBJ2-5; 12 positions match TRBD2. CDR3 amino acids: CASSDPNRLAGEHMPQETQYF. The CDR3, as DNA: TGTGCCAGCAGTGACCCCAACAGACTAGCGGGAGAGCATATGCCCCAAGAGACCCAGTACTTC.